The next 25 T cell receptor beta chains were all read from a single sample in a study of CD8 T cells in ankylosing spondylitis. Using its own MiXCR run on the 5' RACE reads, TCRdb lists one record per CDR3 protein. This table has 220,000 or so distinct CDR3 sequences, about 10% appearing once. Input material: blood, either unsorted or a sorted T cell fraction (not recorded which). Every receptor here comes from a male donor with ankylosing spondylitis or in good health (not recorded which).

This clonotype was seen repeatedly, ten times or more. The chain has TRBV12-3 or TRBV12-4 and TRBJ2-3, with D possibly matching TRBD2 (6 bases). Trimming stripped 1 base from V and 2 bases from J, with 13 bases between. The CDR3 covers 16 residues. CDR3 in DNA: TGTGCCAGCAGTTTAGTGCACGGGGGAGTCACAGATACGCAGTATTTT. Translating gives CASSLVHGGVTDTQYF.

CDR3 protein: CASSPRQGAYGYTF. In nucleotides, the CDR3 is TGTGCCAGCAGTCCCCGACAGGGGGCTTATGGCTACACCTTC. The rearrangement uses TRBV27 and TRBJ1-2, with 10 bases identical to TRBD1. Germline V gives CDR1 MNHEY, CDR2 SMNVEV (reference sequence). The CDR3 totals 14 residues. V lost 5 bases, J lost 5 bases, and 5 bases stayed unmatched.

A note on this clonotype: Given a much more abundant clone one base away, this may be a read error. V is TRBV5-1 and J is TRBJ2-3; 7 bases align to TRBD1. J lost 2 bases, V lost 3 bases, and 9 bases had no gene match. This CDR3 is 16 amino acids long. Germline values: CDR1 SGHRS, CDR2 YFSETQ. The CDR3 bases are TGCGCCAGCAGCTCGGAGCTCCAGGGGGTCACAGATACGCAGTATTTT. Protein product: CASSSELQGVTDTQYF. Together with reference TRBV5-1 and TRBJ2-3, the CDR3 gives the full variable domain: KAGVTQTPRYLIKTRGQQVTLSCSPISGHRSVSWYQQTPGQGLQFLFEYFSETQRNKGNFPGRFSGRQFSNSRSEMNVSTLELGDSALYLCASSSELQGVTDTQYFGPGTRLTVL.

This clonotype was detected ten times or more. The chain links TRBV12-3 or TRBV12-4 to TRBJ1-5, with D unresolved. V was trimmed by 2 bases and J by 5 bases, leaving 7 bases between them. This CDR3 is 13 amino acids long. The CDR3 nucleotides read TGTGCCAGCAGTTTATCAGGAGATCAGCCCCAGCATTTT. This codes for CASSLSGDQPQHF.

V gene TRBV6-2 or TRBV6-3 combines with J gene TRBJ2-7; D is unresolved. This CDR3 has 13 amino acids. Germline V gene lookup returns CDR1 MNHEY and CDR2 SVGEGT. Trimming took 4 bases from V and 1 from J, leaving 8 bases between them. CDR3 sequence: CASSWAVSYEQYF. CDR3 sequence (DNA): TGTGCCAGCAGTTGGGCGGTTTCCTACGAGCAGTACTTC.

This clonotype was picked up a small number of times. The CDR3 coding sequence is TGTGCCAGCAGTTTGACAGGGAGTCAGTCACCCCTCCACTTT. Its protein product is CASSLTGSQSPLHF. The chain couples TRBV12-3 or TRBV12-4 to TRBJ1-6; 7 bases agree with TRBD1. The CDR3 covers 14 residues. The V gene end was trimmed by 3 bases and the J gene end by 10 bases; junction bases not matched to a gene: 6.

This clonotype was found many times. CDR3 nucleotides: TGTGCCAGCAGCTTTGATGGTCAGCCCCAGCATTTT. Amino acid sequence: CASSFDGQPQHF. The chain combines TRBV7-9 with TRBJ1-5; D gene ambiguous. This CDR3 comprises 12 residues. V shed 3 bases and J shed 6 bases, with 6 bases lying between them. Germline-derived CDR1 and CDR2 are SEHNR and FQNEAQ (reference sequence).

In this sample, this clonotype turned up many times. This sequence joins TRBV9 and TRBJ2-7; 12 bases match TRBD1. The CDR3 loop spans 15 amino acids. Germline V gene data show CDR1 as SGDLS and CDR2 as YYNGEE. The trim removed 0 bases at V and 4 bases at J, leaving 2 bases unmatched. In DNA, the CDR3 is TGTGCCAGCAGCGTAGGGGACAGGGGGCTGTACGAGCAGTACTTC. Translation: CASSVGDRGLYEQYF.

The chain joins TRBV19 to TRBJ1-2; 7 bases line up with TRBD1. The trim removed 9 bases at V and 5 bases at J, leaving 3 bases unmatched. Germline values: CDR1 LNHDA, CDR2 SQIVND (reference sequence). The CDR3 loop spans 11 amino acids. CDR3 nucleotide sequence: TGTGCCAGCGGGACAGCATATGGCTACACCTTC. Translated: CASGTAYGYTF.

This clonotype came up many times. The V and J genes are TRBV7-2 and TRBJ2-3; a weak D match, TRBD2 (5 bases). The V gene's germline CDR1 is SGHTA and CDR2 FQGNSA. There are 16 residues in the CDR3. V lost 5 bases and J 0 bases, leaving 15 bases between the germline ends. CDR3 sequence reads: CASSPRTPDSTDTQYF. The CDR3 bases are TGTGCCAGCAGCCCAAGGACTCCCGACAGCACAGATACGCAGTATTTT.

This clonotype has ten or more counts. The CDR3 sequence is CASSLTGGTEAFF. The CDR3 nucleotides are TGCGCCAGCAGCTTGACAGGGGGCACTGAAGCTTTCTTT. V usage is TRBV5-1 and J usage is TRBJ1-1; 8 nucleotides match TRBD1. Unmatched junction bases numbered 0, after V lost 1 base and J lost 4 bases. Germline lookup yields CDR1 SGHRS and CDR2 YFSETQ. This CDR3 region has 13 residues. The whole variable domain, filled in from reference TRBV5-1 and TRBJ1-1, reads KAGVTQTPRYLIKTRGQQVTLSCSPISGHRSVSWYQQTPGQGLQFLFEYFSETQRNKGNFPGRFSGRQFSNSRSEMNVSTLELGDSALYLCASSLTGGTEAFFGQGTRLTVV.

The rearrangement joins TRBV28 to TRBJ2-7, with D perhaps being TRBD1 or TRBD2 (5 bases each). Germline V gene data show CDR1 as MDHEN and CDR2 as SYDVKM. The V and J ends lost 8 bases and 3 bases respectively, with 8 bases between them. This CDR3 spans 11 amino acids. The CDR3 here is CASGGNYEQYF. CDR3 DNA sequence: TGTGCCAGCGGGGGAAACTACGAGCAGTACTTC.

This clonotype has just a few counts. J is TRBJ1-1 and V is TRBV20-1; D call uncertain. CDR1 and CDR2 from the germline V gene are DFQATT and SNEGSKA (reference sequence). The CDR3 spans 12 residues. V dropped 5 bases and J dropped 1 base, with 8 bases sitting between them. The CDR3 spells CSALVRNTEAFF. In DNA form, the CDR3 reads TGCAGTGCTTTGGTTAGGAACACTGAAGCTTTCTTT.

The V and J genes are TRBV6-1 and TRBJ2-7, with a weak D call TRBD2 (6 bases). Looked up from germline, CDR1 is MNHNS and CDR2 is SASEGT. The CDR3 has 14 amino acids. V was clipped by 1 base and J by 7 bases, with 14 bases between them. The CDR3 sequence: CASSEVTGGEEQYF. Written as DNA, the CDR3 is TGTGCCAGCAGTGAAGTGACCGGAGGGGAGGAGCAGTACTTC.

This clonotype was found many times. The chain carries TRBV7-6 and TRBJ1-2, with D tentatively TRBD1 (5 bases). CDR3 length: 15 amino acids. Trimming took off 2 bases at V and 6 bases at J, with 16 bases between the two ends. The germline gives CDR1 SGHVS, CDR2 FNYEAQ. CDR3 amino acids: CASSLIRDGFDGYTF. Written as DNA, the CDR3 is TGTGCCAGCAGCTTAATAAGGGACGGATTCGATGGCTACACCTTC. The entire variable domain, with the rest obtained from reference TRBV7-6 and TRBJ1-2, is as follows: GAGVSQSPRYKVTKRGQDVALRCDPISGHVSLYWYRQALGQGPEFLTYFNYEAQQDKSGLPNDRFSAERPEGSISTLTIQRTEQRDSAMYRCASSLIRDGFDGYTFGSGTRLTVV.

This clonotype was observed many times. The rearrangement joins TRBV7-2 to TRBJ2-5, with D unresolved. The V and J ends lost 3 bases and 4 bases respectively, with 9 bases between them. Germline assignment: CDR1 SGHTA and CDR2 FQGNSA. The CDR3 covers 13 residues. The CDR3 nucleotides are TGTGCCAGCAGCTTCGATAGCCGAGAGACCCAGTACTTC. This gives the protein CASSFDSRETQYF.

The chain joins TRBV5-1 to TRBJ1-2, with a tentative D call TRBD1 (5 bases). The CDR3 has 13 residues. Trimming pared 8 bases from V and 4 bases from J, leaving 15 bases between. CDR1 is SGHRS and CDR2 is YFSETQ in the germline V gene. CDR3 loop: CASGDLPSYGYTF. The CDR3 nucleotides are TGCGCCAGTGGGGACCTCCCGAGCTATGGCTACACCTTC.

This clonotype has a count of ten or more. The CDR3 sequence: CASSPASAGGDYEQYF. The CDR3 DNA follows: TGTGCCAGCAGCCCAGCGTCGGCAGGGGGGGACTACGAGCAGTACTTC. The chain employs TRBV7-9 and TRBJ2-7, with D perhaps being TRBD1 or TRBD2 (7 bases each). Trimming left V 5 bases short and J 3 bases short, with 20 bases between. The germline CDR1 and CDR2 sequences are SEHNR and FQNEAQ (reference sequence). CDR3 length: 16 residues.

In DNA form, the CDR3 reads TGTGCCAGCAGCCACCGGGGCGGGAAGATAGATACGCAGTATTTT. Amino acids: CASSHRGGKIDTQYF. The V and J genes are TRBV14 and TRBJ2-3; D is perhaps TRBD2 (6 bases). V lost 3 bases and J lost 5, with 15 bases in between. In germline, CDR1 is SGHDN, CDR2 FVKESK. The CDR3 covers 15 residues.

This clonotype was found a few times. This chain links TRBV27 with TRBJ2-6; 11 bases agree with TRBD1. The J segment lost 0 bases and the V segment lost 4 bases, leaving 17 bases of the junction unmatched. Germline CDR1 MNHEY, CDR2 SMNVEV (reference sequence). The CDR3 is made up of 22 amino acids. This chain's CDR3 is CASSSTLGSWTGGLSGANVLTF. CDR3 nucleotide sequence: TGTGCCAGCAGTTCCACACTGGGTTCGTGGACAGGGGGCCTCTCTGGGGCCAACGTCCTGACTTTC.

In its sample, this clonotype was seen many times. CDR3 sequence: CASSQEPHYGYTF. The CDR3 DNA reads TGCGCCAGCAGCCAAGAACCGCATTATGGCTACACCTTC. The V gene is TRBV4-1, the J gene TRBJ1-2; D remains ambiguous. With 0 bases removed from V and 5 bases from J, the gap between germline ends came to 7 bases. Germline CDR1 and CDR2: MGHRA and YSYEKL. This CDR3 region has 13 residues.

A few counts support this clonotype. V is TRBV5-1 and J is TRBJ2-7, with 7 positions matching TRBD1. Germline values: CDR1 SGHRS, CDR2 YFSETQ. J lost 2 bases, V lost 3 bases, and 11 bases had no gene match. The CDR3 has 16 amino acids. CDR3 residues: CASSSPTQGVPYEQYF. The CDR3 nucleotides are TGCGCCAGCAGCTCCCCCACCCAGGGGGTACCCTACGAGCAGTACTTC.

V usage is TRBV5-1 and J usage is TRBJ1-5, with 8 bases fitting TRBD1. The V gene end was trimmed by 0 bases and the J gene end by 7 bases; junction bases not matched to a gene: 6. Per the germline V gene, CDR1 is SGHRS and CDR2 is YFSETQ. The CDR3 consists of 15 residues. The CDR3 protein is CASSLGQGAGQPQHF. The CDR3 bases are TGCGCCAGCAGCTTGGGTCAGGGGGCGGGACAGCCCCAGCATTTT.

V usage is TRBV10-3 and J usage is TRBJ2-3; perhaps D is TRBD1 or TRBD2 (5 bases each). With 0 bases removed from V and 13 bases from J, the gap between germline ends came to 17 bases. This CDR3 region has 14 residues. The germline CDR1 and CDR2 sequences are ENHRY and SYGVKD. Here the CDR3 reads CAISESWDRAREYF. The CDR3 coding sequence is TGTGCCATCAGTGAGTCGTGGGACCGGGCTCGTGAGTATTTT.

J is TRBJ2-1 and V is TRBV20-1; TRBD2 matches 12 bases. V dropped 4 bases and J dropped 8; count of bases not matched to a gene: 12. Per germline, CDR1 DFQATT and CDR2 SNEGSKA (reference sequence). The CDR3 is 16 residues long. The CDR3 loop reads CSATNRLAGGPDEQFF. Written as DNA, the CDR3 is TGCAGTGCTACCAACCGTCTAGCGGGGGGGCCGGATGAGCAGTTCTTC.